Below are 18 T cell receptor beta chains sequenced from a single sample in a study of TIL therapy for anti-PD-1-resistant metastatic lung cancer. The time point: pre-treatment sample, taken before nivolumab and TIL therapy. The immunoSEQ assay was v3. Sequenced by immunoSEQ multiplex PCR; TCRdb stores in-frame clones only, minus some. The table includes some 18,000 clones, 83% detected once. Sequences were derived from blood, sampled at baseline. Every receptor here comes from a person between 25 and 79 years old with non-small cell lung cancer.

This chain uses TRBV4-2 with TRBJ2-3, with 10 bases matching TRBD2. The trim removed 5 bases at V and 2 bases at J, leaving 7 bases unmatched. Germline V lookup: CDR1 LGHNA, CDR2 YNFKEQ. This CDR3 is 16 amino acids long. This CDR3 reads CASSTRGLAATDTQYF. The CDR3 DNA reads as TGTGCCAGCAGCACCCGAGGACTAGCGGCCACAGATACGCAGTATTTT.

The CDR3 nucleotides read TGTGCCAGCTCACCCGTTGGCGCTAGCGGGGGAGATACGCAGTATTTT. This encodes CASSPVGASGGDTQYF. The chain links TRBV18 to TRBJ2-3; 10 bases are a match to TRBD2. Germline CDR1 and CDR2: KGHSH and LQKENI. Losses at the gene ends were 3 bases for V and 5 bases for J; bases not matched to a gene: 8. CDR3 length: 16 amino acids.

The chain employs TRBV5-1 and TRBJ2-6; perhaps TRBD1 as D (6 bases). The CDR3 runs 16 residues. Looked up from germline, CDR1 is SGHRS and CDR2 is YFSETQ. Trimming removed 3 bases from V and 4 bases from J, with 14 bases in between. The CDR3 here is CASSSQRGTGANVLTF. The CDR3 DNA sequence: TGCGCCAGCAGCTCCCAGAGGGGGACCGGGGCCAACGTCCTGACTTTC.

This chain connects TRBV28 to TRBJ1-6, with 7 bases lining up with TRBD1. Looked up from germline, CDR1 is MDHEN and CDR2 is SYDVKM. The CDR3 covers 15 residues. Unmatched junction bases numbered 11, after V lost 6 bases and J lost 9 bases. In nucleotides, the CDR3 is TGTGCCAGCAGGGGTCAGACAGGGACGAGTTCACCCCTCCACTTT. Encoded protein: CASRGQTGTSSPLHF. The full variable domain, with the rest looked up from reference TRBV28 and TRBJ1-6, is DVKVTQSSRYLVKRTGEKVFLECVQDMDHENMFWYRQDPGLGLRLIYFSYDVKMKEKGDIPEGYSVSREKKERFSLILESASTNQTSMYLCASRGQTGTSSPLHFGNGTRLTVT.

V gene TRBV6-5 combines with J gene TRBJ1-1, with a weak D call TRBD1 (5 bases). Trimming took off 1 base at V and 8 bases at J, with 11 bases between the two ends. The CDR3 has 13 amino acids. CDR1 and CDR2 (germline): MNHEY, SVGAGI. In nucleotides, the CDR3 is TGTGCCAGCAGTTACTGGGGGACGGACGAAGCTTTCTTT. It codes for CASSYWGTDEAFF.

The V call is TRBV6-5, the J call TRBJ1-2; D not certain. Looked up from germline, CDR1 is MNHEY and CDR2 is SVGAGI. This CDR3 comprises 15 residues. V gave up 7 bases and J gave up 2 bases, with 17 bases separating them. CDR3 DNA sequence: TGTGCCAGCACCCCCGACGGCGCAAACAACTATGGCTACACCTTC. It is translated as CASTPDGANNYGYTF.

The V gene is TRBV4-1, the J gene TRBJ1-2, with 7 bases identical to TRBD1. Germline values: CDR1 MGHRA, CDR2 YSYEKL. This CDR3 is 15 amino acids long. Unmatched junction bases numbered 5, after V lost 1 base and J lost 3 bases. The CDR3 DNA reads TGCGCCAGCAGCCAAGTGGCCGGGACAGACTATGGCTACACCTTC. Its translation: CASSQVAGTDYGYTF.

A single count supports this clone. The CDR3 sequence is CASTSRGQETQYF. In nucleotides, the CDR3 is TGTGCCAGCACGTCCAGGGGTCAAGAGACCCAGTACTTC. The rearrangement joins TRBV13 to TRBJ2-5; TRBD1 might be the D (6 bases). The CDR3 runs to 13 residues. Trimming removed 7 bases from V and 2 bases from J, with 11 bases in between. Germline assignment: CDR1 PRHDT and CDR2 FYEKMQ (reference sequence).

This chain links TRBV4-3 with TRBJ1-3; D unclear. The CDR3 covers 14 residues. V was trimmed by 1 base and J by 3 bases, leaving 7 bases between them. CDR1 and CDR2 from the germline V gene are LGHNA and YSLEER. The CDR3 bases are TGCGCCAGCAGCCAAGCCGGGTTTGGAAACACCATATATTTT. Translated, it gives CASSQAGFGNTIYF.

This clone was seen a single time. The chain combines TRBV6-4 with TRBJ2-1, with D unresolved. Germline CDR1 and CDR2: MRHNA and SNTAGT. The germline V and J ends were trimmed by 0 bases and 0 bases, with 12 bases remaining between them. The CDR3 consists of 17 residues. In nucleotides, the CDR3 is TGTGCCAGCAGTGACTCGGTCAGAATAAGCTCCTACAATGAGCAGTTCTTC. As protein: CASSDSVRISSYNEQFF.

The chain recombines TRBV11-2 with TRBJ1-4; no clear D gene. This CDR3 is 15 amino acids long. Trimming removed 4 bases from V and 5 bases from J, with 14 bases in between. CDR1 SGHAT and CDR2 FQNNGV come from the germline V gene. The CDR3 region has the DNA TGTGCCAGCAGCTCCAAGATTAGCGGGAATGAAAAACTGTTTTTT. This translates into CASSSKISGNEKLFF.

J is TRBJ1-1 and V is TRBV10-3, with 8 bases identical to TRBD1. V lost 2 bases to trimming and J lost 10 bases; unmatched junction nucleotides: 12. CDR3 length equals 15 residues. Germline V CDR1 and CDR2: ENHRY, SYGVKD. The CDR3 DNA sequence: TGTGCCATCAGTGAGCTCGGACAGGGCGGTTTGAGAGCTTTCTTT. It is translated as CAISELGQGGLRAFF.

The CDR3 DNA reads TGTGCCAGCAGTGAATATTTAAACTCACCCCTCCACTTT. This codes for CASSEYLNSPLHF. V is TRBV25-1 and J is TRBJ1-6, with unresolved D. The CDR3 covers 13 residues. Trimming took off 0 bases at V and 10 bases at J, with 7 bases between the two ends. CDR1 is MGHDK and CDR2 is SYGVNS in the germline V gene.

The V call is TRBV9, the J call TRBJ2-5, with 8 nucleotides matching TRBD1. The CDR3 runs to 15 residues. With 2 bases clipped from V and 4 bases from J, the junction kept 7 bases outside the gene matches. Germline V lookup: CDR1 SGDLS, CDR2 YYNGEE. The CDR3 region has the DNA TGTGCCAGCAGCGTTGGGACAGGCGTGGTAGAGACCCAGTACTTC. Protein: CASSVGTGVVETQYF.

The CDR3 loop reads CSVGQGGYYNEQFF. The DNA of the CDR3 is TGCAGCGTGGGCCAGGGGGGCTACTACAATGAGCAGTTCTTC. This chain joins TRBV29-1 and TRBJ2-1, with D possibly TRBD1 on 7 matching bases. The length of the CDR3 is 14 residues. Per the germline V gene, CDR1 is SQVTM and CDR2 is ANQGSEA. V lost 6 bases and J 3 bases, leaving 15 bases between the germline ends.

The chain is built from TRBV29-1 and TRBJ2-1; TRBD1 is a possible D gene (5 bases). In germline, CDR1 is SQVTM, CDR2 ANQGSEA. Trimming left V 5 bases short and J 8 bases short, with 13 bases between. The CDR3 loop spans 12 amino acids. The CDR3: CSVSLKGYEQFF. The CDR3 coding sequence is TGCAGCGTTAGCTTGAAGGGGTATGAGCAGTTCTTC.

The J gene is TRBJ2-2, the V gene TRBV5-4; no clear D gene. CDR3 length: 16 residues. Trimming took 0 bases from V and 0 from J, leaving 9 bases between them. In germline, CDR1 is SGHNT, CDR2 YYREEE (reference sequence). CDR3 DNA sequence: TGTGCCAGCAGCTTGGCCCCGGGCCCGAACACCGGGGAGCTGTTTTTT. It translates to CASSLAPGPNTGELFF.

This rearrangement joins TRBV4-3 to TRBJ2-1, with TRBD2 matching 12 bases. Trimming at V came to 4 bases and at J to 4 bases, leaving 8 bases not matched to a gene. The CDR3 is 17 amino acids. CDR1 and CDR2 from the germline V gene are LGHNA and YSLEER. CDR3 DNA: TGCGCCAGCAGCCTCTCATGGACTAGCGGGAAGTACAATGAGCAGTTCTTC. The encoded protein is CASSLSWTSGKYNEQFF.